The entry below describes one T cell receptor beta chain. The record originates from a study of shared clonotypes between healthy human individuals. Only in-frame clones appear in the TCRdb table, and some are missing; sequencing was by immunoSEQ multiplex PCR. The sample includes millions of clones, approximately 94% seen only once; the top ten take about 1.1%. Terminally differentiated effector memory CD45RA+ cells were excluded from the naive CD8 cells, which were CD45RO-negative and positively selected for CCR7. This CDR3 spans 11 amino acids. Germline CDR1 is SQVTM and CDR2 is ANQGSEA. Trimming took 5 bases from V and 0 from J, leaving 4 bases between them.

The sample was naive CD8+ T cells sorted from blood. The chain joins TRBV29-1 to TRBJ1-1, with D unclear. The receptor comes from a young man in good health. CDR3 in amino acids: CSVHVNTEAFF. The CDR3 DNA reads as TGCAGCGTTCACGTGAACACTGAAGCTTTCTTT.